Below, 24 T cell receptor beta chains from the same sample are listed, as sequenced in a study of T-cell memory formation after mild COVID-19. TCRdb re-derived calls from the 5' RACE reads in MiXCR, one entry per CDR3 protein. The repertoire holds about 420,000 distinct CDR3 sequences, 20% to 25% seen once, with around 14% in the top ten. Sequenced material: PBMCs or a T cell subset sorted from them (not recorded which). The receptors come from an adult woman who had mild COVID-19 (a few samples of this study predate the infection). Cell type and time point are not known.

This clonotype was detected only a few times. J is TRBJ2-1 and V is TRBV7-2; the match to TRBD2 covers 11 bases. This CDR3 spans 15 amino acids. After removal of 3 bases from V and 9 bases from J, the junction contained 7 bases not matched to a gene. The germline V gene encodes CDR1 SGHTA and CDR2 FQGNSA. The CDR3 here is CASSFIAGGPGEQFF. CDR3 in DNA: TGTGCCAGCAGCTTTATAGCGGGAGGGCCGGGTGAGCAGTTCTTC.

This clonotype was observed once. This chain connects TRBV5-1 to TRBJ2-3; possible D gene TRBD2, 7 bases. CDR3 length: 19 amino acids. From germline, CDR1 is SGHRS and CDR2 YFSETQ. Between the trimmed V and J ends, which lost 4 bases and 1 base, there was a span of 25 bases. This chain's CDR3 is CASSTQGRGYPQGTDTQYF. The CDR3 DNA sequence: TGCGCCAGCAGCACCCAGGGGCGGGGGTATCCCCAGGGCACAGATACGCAGTATTTT.

Only a few counts were recorded for this clonotype. The chain links TRBV30 to TRBJ1-2, with TRBD1 matching 7 bases. Trimming removed 5 bases from V and 3 bases from J; junction bases left unmatched: 6. The CDR3 sequence is 13 residues long. Germline V gene data show CDR1 as GTSNPN and CDR2 as SVGIG (reference sequence). CDR3 sequence: CAWARQGDYGYTF. The CDR3 DNA reads TGTGCCTGGGCCCGACAGGGTGACTATGGCTACACCTTC. The full variable domain, its missing parts supplied by reference TRBV30 and TRBJ1-2, is SQTIHQWPATLVQPVGSPLSLECTVEGTSNPNLYWYRQAAGRGLQLLFYSVGIGQISSEVPQNLSASRPQDRQFILSSKKLLLSDSGFYLCAWARQGDYGYTFGSGTRLTVV.

The chain uses TRBV20-1 and TRBJ2-7; 7 bases are a match to TRBD1. CDR1 and CDR2 (germline): DFQATT, SNEGSKA (reference sequence). V was pared by 5 bases and J by 3 bases, with 10 bases of the junction left unmatched. The CDR3 has 14 amino acids. CDR3 amino acids: CSAPEQGTIYEQYF. The DNA for the CDR3 is TGCAGTGCTCCTGAACAGGGGACAATCTACGAGCAGTACTTC.

The rearrangement joins TRBV5-1 to TRBJ2-2; D perhaps matches TRBD2 (6 bases). V lost 2 bases, J lost 6 bases, and 17 bases lay in between. Looked up from germline, CDR1 is SGHRS and CDR2 is YFSETQ. This CDR3 is built from 16 residues. CDR3 bases: TGCGCCAGCAGCTTCGGAGGGGAATATATCCCCGGGGAGCTGTTTTTT. This codes for CASSFGGEYIPGELFF.

This clonotype was detected ten times or more. DNA for the CDR3: TGTGCCAGCAGGACGGGACGCCATCCGAACACTGAAGCTTTCTTT. This gives the protein CASRTGRHPNTEAFF. The chain couples TRBV7-2 to TRBJ1-1, with a tentative D call TRBD1 (5 bases). The CDR3 spans 15 residues. The germline V gene encodes CDR1 SGHTA and CDR2 FQGNSA. Trimming removed 6 bases at V and 1 base at J, with 15 bases between.

V gene TRBV9 combines with J gene TRBJ2-1; D is perhaps TRBD2 (6 bases). CDR3 length: 11 amino acids. Trimming removed 8 bases at V and 5 bases at J, with 8 bases between. Germline V CDR1 and CDR2: SGDLS, YYNGEE. The CDR3 spells CASGGNNEQFF. Here the CDR3 DNA reads TGTGCCAGTGGAGGGAACAATGAGCAGTTCTTC.

A word on this clonotype: One end of the junction does not line up with germline, which may come from a read error. The V and J genes are TRBV6-2 or TRBV6-3 and TRBJ1-1; 7 bases align to TRBD1. This CDR3 comprises 13 residues. Germline values: CDR1 MNHEY, CDR2 SVGEGT. DNA of the CDR3: TGTGCCAGCAGCTACTACAGGGGCACTGAAGCTTTCTTT. It specifies CASSYYRGTEAFF.

The V gene is TRBV4-3, the J gene TRBJ2-6; D gene uncertain. V dropped 1 base and J dropped 0 bases, with 10 bases sitting between them. The CDR3 has 17 residues. CDR1 LGHNA and CDR2 YSLEER come from the germline V gene. This CDR3 is CASSQGSSPSGANVLTF. The CDR3 nucleotides are TGCGCCAGCAGCCAAGGGTCCAGCCCCTCTGGGGCCAACGTCCTGACTTTC.

The chain links TRBV6-5 to TRBJ2-1; TRBD1 aligns across 9 bases. The V and J ends lost 4 bases and 8 bases, in that order; junction bases with no gene match: 9. The CDR3 is 15 residues long. Germline V gene lookup returns CDR1 MNHEY and CDR2 SVGAGI. The CDR3 region is CASSWPGQGIYEQFF. In DNA, the CDR3 is TGTGCCAGCAGTTGGCCGGGACAGGGCATATATGAGCAGTTCTTC.

This sequence joins TRBV15 and TRBJ1-5, with TRBD1 identical over 9 bases. Trimming cost V 0 bases and J 4 bases; bases outside gene matches: 10. The germline CDR1 and CDR2 sequences are LNHNV and YYDKDF (reference sequence). The CDR3 has 18 amino acids. The CDR3 sequence is CATSRESGWGTGNQPQHF. The CDR3 region has the DNA TGTGCCACCAGCAGAGAATCGGGGTGGGGGACAGGGAATCAGCCCCAGCATTTT.

The gene calls are TRBV5-1 and TRBJ2-3; D call uncertain. Germline values: CDR1 SGHRS, CDR2 YFSETQ. The CDR3 is 18 amino acids. Trimming removed 3 bases at V and 0 bases at J, with 20 bases between. This CDR3 is CASSSLWPPTASTDTQYF. DNA for the CDR3: TGCGCCAGCAGCTCCCTTTGGCCCCCGACGGCTAGCACAGATACGCAGTATTTT.

This clonotype was found a few times. The rearrangement links TRBV12-3 or TRBV12-4 to TRBJ2-7; TRBD1 is a possible D gene (6 bases). Trimming pared 3 bases from V and 2 bases from J, leaving 11 bases between. This CDR3 has 14 residues. Written as DNA, the CDR3 is TGTGCCAGCAGTTTCCAGGGGCCAACCTACGAGCAGTACTTC. Its protein product is CASSFQGPTYEQYF.

The chain joins TRBV15 to TRBJ2-5; D is unresolved. Germline V CDR1 and CDR2: LNHNV, YYDKDF (reference sequence). V was shortened by 3 bases and J by 1 base, with 6 bases between the two germline ends. The CDR3 covers 13 residues. This CDR3 is CATSSGPQETQYF. The CDR3 DNA reads as TGTGCCACCAGCAGCGGGCCCCAAGAGACCCAGTACTTC.

A few counts support this clonotype. The chain joins TRBV15 to TRBJ1-6, with TRBD1 matching over 7 bases. Per the germline V gene, CDR1 is LNHNV and CDR2 is YYDKDF (reference sequence). Trimming removed 1 base from V and 9 bases from J; junction bases left unmatched: 6. This CDR3 region has 15 residues. The CDR3 region has the DNA TGTGCCACCAGCAGAGCTAATCCAGGGGGTTCACCCCTCCACTTT. This gives the protein CATSRANPGGSPLHF.

This clonotype was detected only a few times. The chain employs TRBV30 and TRBJ2-7; TRBD2 matches 12 bases. The germline CDR1 and CDR2 sequences are GTSNPN and SVGIG (reference sequence). CDR3 size: 12 residues. The trim removed 8 bases at V and 1 base at J, leaving 0 bases unmatched. The CDR3 reads CAGTSGSYEQYF. CDR3 coding DNA: TGTGCCGGGACTAGCGGGTCCTACGAGCAGTACTTC.

The genes are TRBV12-3 or TRBV12-4 and TRBJ1-2, with 8 bases aligning to TRBD1. There are 14 residues in the CDR3. The V and J ends lost 2 bases and 8 bases, in that order; junction bases with no gene match: 7. CDR3 loop: CASSLWVDRAGYTF. The CDR3 bases are TGTGCCAGCAGTTTATGGGTGGACAGGGCGGGCTACACCTTC.

The genes are TRBV30 and TRBJ1-5; 12 positions agree with TRBD1. Germline CDR1 and CDR2: GTSNPN and SVGIG (reference sequence). J lost 6 bases, V lost 4 bases, and 4 bases had no gene match. The CDR3 has 14 amino acids. The CDR3 sequence is CAWTEGQGAQPQHF. The CDR3 coding sequence is TGTGCCTGGACGGAGGGACAGGGGGCTCAGCCCCAGCATTTT.

This clonotype was detected only a few times. The V call is TRBV3-1, the J call TRBJ1-2; weak D call: TRBD1 (6 bases). V was trimmed by 2 bases and J by 2 bases, leaving 9 bases between them. The CDR3 is made up of 14 amino acids. Germline V gene sequence: CDR1 LGHDT, CDR2 YNNKEL (reference sequence). CDR3 residues: CASSQRTVNYGYTF. The CDR3 bases are TGTGCCAGCAGCCAAAGGACAGTGAACTATGGCTACACCTTC. Looking up the rest from reference TRBV3-1 and TRBJ1-2 gives the full variable domain: DTAVSQTPKYLVTQMGNDKSIKCEQNLGHDTMYWYKQDSKKFLKIMFSYNNKELIINETVPNRFSPKSPDKAHLNLHINSLELGDSAVYFCASSQRTVNYGYTFGSGTRLTVV.

The gene calls are TRBV12-3 or TRBV12-4 and TRBJ1-2, with unresolved D. V was trimmed by 1 base and J by 7 bases, leaving 1 base between them. This CDR3 comprises 10 residues. The CDR3 here is CASSLGGYTF. The CDR3 DNA is TGTGCCAGCAGTTTAGGTGGCTACACCTTC.

The table lists this clonotype with a few counts. The chain joins TRBV6-6 to TRBJ1-1, with 9 nucleotides matching TRBD1. Germline loops: CDR1 MNHNY, CDR2 SVGAGI (reference sequence). J was trimmed by 4 bases and V by 7 bases; bases with no gene match: 4. The CDR3 totals 13 residues. This chain's CDR3 is CASKRQGVTEAFF. In nucleotides, the CDR3 is TGTGCCAGCAAAAGACAGGGGGTCACTGAAGCTTTCTTT.

The DNA of the CDR3 is TGTGCCAGTGGTCTTCAAGAGACCCAGTACTTC. Translation: CASGLQETQYF. The J gene is TRBJ2-5, the V gene TRBV19; D is ambiguous. V lost 8 bases and J lost 2, with 6 bases in between. CDR3 size: 11 residues. CDR1 LNHDA and CDR2 SQIVND come from the germline V gene (reference sequence).

The chain combines TRBV9 with TRBJ2-1; TRBD2 matches at 8 bases. Germline loops: CDR1 SGDLS, CDR2 YYNGEE. This CDR3 region has 16 residues. The V gene end was trimmed by 0 bases and the J gene end by 4 bases; junction bases not matched to a gene: 6. CDR3 nucleotide sequence: TGTGCCAGCAGCGTAGAGCCAACTAGCGGATACAATGAGCAGTTCTTC. Residues: CASSVEPTSGYNEQFF.

CDR3 in amino acids: CASSEALRMGGHTEAFF. CDR3 bases: TGTGCCAGCAGTGAAGCGCTTCGAATGGGAGGGCACACTGAAGCTTTCTTT. This chain joins TRBV2 and TRBJ1-1; D not certain. CDR3 length: 17 residues. CDR1 and CDR2 from the germline V gene are SNHLY and FYNNEI. Trimming took off 0 bases at V and 3 bases at J, with 17 bases between the two ends.